This T cell receptor (beta chain) is drawn from a study of cytomegalovirus exposure and HLA in healthy donors (dated by TCRdb to between 2016 and 2019). General notes on the study: An earlier analysis of 587 of the donors reported 276 Gb of sequence data and around 100 million unique TCR beta sequences obtained from approximately 180 million T cells. Of the 300 to 400 genotyped donors, approximately 83% fell in the genetic ancestry cluster associated with self-reported Caucasian donors. To predict cytomegalovirus infection status, the study combined high-throughput TCR immunosequencing, statistical association of individual TCRs with disease status, and machine learning. In an earlier analysis of more than 550 of the donors, high-throughput TCR beta sequencing was used to judge whether each TCR beta V gene segment behaved as functional or pseudogenic. Roughly 5 DR-DQ haplotypes were handled as single units for association and clustering, since linkage in the cohort was strong. The number of donors typed differed by locus, with 629-630 for A, B, C, DRB1 and DQB1, 522 for DQA1, approximately 570 for DPA1, and around 460 for DPB1. Along with the approximately 620-subject first cohort, a separate validation cohort of 120 different subjects was used. Using immunosequencing, the study profiled T cell repertoires from about 610 subjects and related those repertoires to cytomegalovirus serostatus. The study aimed to test whether signatures of past pathogen exposure could be identified by cataloging public T cell receptors. HLA typing included class I and class II loci at four-digit resolution. An early release covering roughly 580 HLA-typed donors comprised approximately 300 gigabases of sequencing data and 85 million to 100 million unique TCR sequences. In the later analysis, no new phenotypic data were used to find candidate immune exposures; instead, reliance was placed on TCR beta sequences and their occurrence across donors. All discovery cohort repertoires had been generated using a single sequencing platform. On average, roughly 250,000 unique TCR beta nucleotide sequences were sequenced per donor among roughly 430 genotyped donors of the cohort, with 15% to 20% of those sequences being non-productive. In a later genetic analysis, genome-wide SNP genotypes for about 55% of the roughly 700 donors were used, and that subset was treated as a discovery cohort. A later analysis re-analyzed previously published TCR beta repertoires from 660 or so donors and added high-resolution HLA genotyping to study TCR occurrence patterns. Donor age, sex, ethnicity and CMV serostatus were compiled together with the repertoire data. Overall study results and their limits: Presence/absence analyses assumed roughly uniform sequencing depth across donors, an assumption that may not hold. In this cohort, only TCR beta chains were sequenced, and detectable features were limited by the absence of alpha or paired-chain data. In a later genetic analysis, fewer N-insertions in productive TCRs were reported among donors in an Asian-associated ancestry cluster than the roughly 700-donor mean. In a later analysis, HLA-associated TCR beta chains showed more clonal expansion and lower generation probabilities than non-associated chains that were equally common. According to the authors, the approach could potentially be generalized to other disease states and immunological phenotypes. In the study, approximately 160 TCR beta chains were listed as associated with cytomegalovirus. Three of the identified cytomegalovirus-associated TCR beta chains were confirmed in vitro to be specific for cytomegalovirus antigens. Most TCR sequences were seen in very few donors, while some public TCRs were found in many individuals. The sequencing pipeline was judged likely to have produced a cluster of highly shared sequence variants as a technical artifact. An earlier analysis of some 590 of the donors showed that most TCR beta V segments appeared in productive rearrangements either about 87% or about 30% of the time, which broadly matched IMGT annotations. A later analysis associated around 16,000 TCR beta sequences with specific HLA alleles at a false discovery rate of 0.05. Linkage disequilibrium might explain the correlated functional status among segregating V segments, but an unknown experimental factor could not be excluded. Some IMGT-functional V segments, including TRBV6-2 and TRBV6-3, could not be told apart with the 87-base-pair reads, so those segments were excluded. According to a later analysis, most CMV-associated TCR beta chains appeared to be HLA-restricted, and the HLA associations seemed to be driven largely by CMV exposure. Because HLA typing was unavailable for some donors at each locus, only the typed subset was used in association tests. Cytomegalovirus status was reported to be diagnosed by the classifier with high specificity and sensitivity in both the original and validation cohorts. A later genetic analysis associated a missense DCLRE1C variant with V-gene and J-gene trimming of TCR beta chains, and an independent cohort replicated the association. According to a later analysis, TCR association rates differed among HLA loci, with DRB1 alleles showing the most associated TCRs and HLA-C alleles showing the fewest. A further reported finding was that TCR beta sequences accurately predicted the HLA-A and HLA-B alleles for most subjects in the first cohort. When HLA alleles, especially DR and DQ, strongly co-occurred, attributing TCR associations to individual alleles was difficult. According to a later analysis, parvovirus B19, influenza, CMV and Epstein-Barr virus appeared linked to several top co-occurrence clusters. The only immune exposure information available for the cohort was CMV serostatus. Because counts were too low, about 17 rarely observed V segments, including chromosome 9 orphons, were excluded from the earlier analysis of several hundred of the donors.

The cohort comprised around 700 healthy bone marrow donors. At the time of sampling, every cohort member was nominally healthy, though immune exposures that went unrecorded were likely present. The donor tested CMV seropositive, placing the donor among the approximately 290 seropositive members of the cohort. A peripheral blood sample was provided by each donor, and peripheral blood mononuclear cells were used for TCR beta sequencing. The Qiagen DNeasy Blood Extraction Kit was used to extract genomic DNA from the blood cell samples. The library was obtained by the immunoSEQ multiplex PCR assay. The multiplex PCR relied on a mix of 60 forward primers for TCR Vbeta segments and 13 reverse primers for TCR Jbeta segments. The CDR3 region of rearranged TCR beta genes was amplified from genomic DNA with a multiplex PCR assay. The amplified TCR beta libraries were sequenced on the Illumina HiSeq System as 87-base-pair reads. On the study's bioinformatics: In a later analysis, tens of millions of unique TCR beta chains were counted across the approximately 620 repertoires, and roughly 11 million of these chains were shared by at least two donors. To remove PCR and sequencing errors, raw reads were error-corrected and collapsed into unique sequences using a nearest-neighbor algorithm that merged closely related sequences. V, D and J gene segments were assigned by aligning CDR3 sequences to IMGT reference sequences. For a sequence to be retained, a match of at least six nucleotides was required to both a V gene segment and a J gene segment. Rearrangements were called productive when the CDR3 lacked stop codons and stayed in frame with V and J; all others were non-productive. CDR3 was defined by IMGT convention, running from the second conserved V-encoded cysteine to the conserved J-encoded phenylalanine. Sequences without an unambiguous match to a single V gene segment were excluded from the earlier analysis of 500 to 700 of the donors. In an earlier analysis of around 590 of the donors, a V segment was called functional when productive rearrangements were above 56.7%, and segregating when the standard deviation between donors exceeded 5%. A statistical classification framework was developed to diagnose cytomegalovirus status using the catalog of TCR beta chain sequences. In a later analysis, V and J genes were assigned by comparing TCR nucleotide sequences against IMGT/GENE-DB human TR gene sequences. A later analysis assigned CDR3 sequences and most-parsimonious VDJ recombination scenarios with the TCRdist pipeline. In a later analysis, each TCR beta chain was defined by its CDR3 amino acid sequence together with its V-gene family, and reads lacking a unique V-gene family were excluded. A later analysis removed 500 to 650 highly shared, low-generation-probability nucleotide sequences to deal with suspected cross-contamination and a sequencing artifact. In a later analysis, a clonal expansion index was calculated for each public chain from normalized within-repertoire ranks of inferred template counts. In a later analysis, generation probabilities were computed using a VDJ recombination model fitted to out-of-frame rearrangements, and the results were checked against IGoR. In a later analysis, TCR-TCR, TCR-HLA and TCR-CMV co-occurrence was scored with hypergeometric tests, and a repertoire-size bias correction was applied to TCR pairs. A later analysis estimated false discovery rates by permuting HLA or CMV assignments 20 times. In a later analysis, co-occurring TCRs were grouped with DBSCAN, and TCRdist sequence similarity was added when clustering was performed within HLA-allele-positive subsets. Repertoires with fewer than 30,000 or more than 120,000 public chains, plus five repertoires with anomalous nucleotide sharing, were excluded from co-occurrence clustering. As stored in TCRdb, this immuneACCESS dataset retains in-frame rearrangements with V and J assigned. A fraction of the clones does not appear; measured against another copy, unresolved V genes explain less than half of the discrepancy, and the remainder lacks a known reason. The V and J calls and the clone size are those of that table, but D and trimming were determined from the DNA. The sample data list over 100,000 clones, and around three quarters of these were observed just once. The ten largest clonotypes hold roughly 3.5% of the sample.

Details on this clone: No antigen is known for it. Per-base quality was not reported, and no clone a single base away is much larger than it.

Including cysteine and phenylalanine, the CDR3 has 16 amino acids. The entry retains the CDR3 DNA only, 48 bases that are in frame from base 1. Taken from the germline V gene (reference sequence), the CDR1 and CDR2 loops are SGHKS and YYEKEE. Relative to germline, V is 4 bases shorter and J is 3 bases shorter, with 20 bases between their ends. This clonotype was sampled from a woman aged 25 to 39 in good health and CMV-seropositive. The rearrangement joined TRBV5-5 to TRBJ2-7, and possibly TRBD2, on 6 matching bases. Sequences were obtained from PBMCs. The CDR3 in this case is CASSTDAGTGIYEQYF. The bases read TGTGCCAGCAGCACCGACGCAGGGACTGGGATCTACGAGCAGTACTTC.